The source of this T cell receptor beta chain is a study of identical twins. This clonotype was seen many times. TCRdb reprocessed the 5' RACE reads with MiXCR, giving one entry per CDR3 protein. The data hold hundreds of thousands of distinct CDR3 sequences, with approximately 6% observed a single time. The CDR3 is made up of 13 amino acids. V dropped 6 bases and J dropped 0 bases, with 6 bases sitting between them. This TCR derives from a man between 18 and 35 years old in good health. V gene TRBV12-3 or TRBV12-4 combines with J gene TRBJ1-5; D is unresolved. The sequenced sample consisted of naive T cells sorted from blood. The DNA for the CDR3 is TGTGCCAGCAGAGAAGGTAGCAATCAGCCCCAGCATTTT. Its translation is CASREGSNQPQHF.